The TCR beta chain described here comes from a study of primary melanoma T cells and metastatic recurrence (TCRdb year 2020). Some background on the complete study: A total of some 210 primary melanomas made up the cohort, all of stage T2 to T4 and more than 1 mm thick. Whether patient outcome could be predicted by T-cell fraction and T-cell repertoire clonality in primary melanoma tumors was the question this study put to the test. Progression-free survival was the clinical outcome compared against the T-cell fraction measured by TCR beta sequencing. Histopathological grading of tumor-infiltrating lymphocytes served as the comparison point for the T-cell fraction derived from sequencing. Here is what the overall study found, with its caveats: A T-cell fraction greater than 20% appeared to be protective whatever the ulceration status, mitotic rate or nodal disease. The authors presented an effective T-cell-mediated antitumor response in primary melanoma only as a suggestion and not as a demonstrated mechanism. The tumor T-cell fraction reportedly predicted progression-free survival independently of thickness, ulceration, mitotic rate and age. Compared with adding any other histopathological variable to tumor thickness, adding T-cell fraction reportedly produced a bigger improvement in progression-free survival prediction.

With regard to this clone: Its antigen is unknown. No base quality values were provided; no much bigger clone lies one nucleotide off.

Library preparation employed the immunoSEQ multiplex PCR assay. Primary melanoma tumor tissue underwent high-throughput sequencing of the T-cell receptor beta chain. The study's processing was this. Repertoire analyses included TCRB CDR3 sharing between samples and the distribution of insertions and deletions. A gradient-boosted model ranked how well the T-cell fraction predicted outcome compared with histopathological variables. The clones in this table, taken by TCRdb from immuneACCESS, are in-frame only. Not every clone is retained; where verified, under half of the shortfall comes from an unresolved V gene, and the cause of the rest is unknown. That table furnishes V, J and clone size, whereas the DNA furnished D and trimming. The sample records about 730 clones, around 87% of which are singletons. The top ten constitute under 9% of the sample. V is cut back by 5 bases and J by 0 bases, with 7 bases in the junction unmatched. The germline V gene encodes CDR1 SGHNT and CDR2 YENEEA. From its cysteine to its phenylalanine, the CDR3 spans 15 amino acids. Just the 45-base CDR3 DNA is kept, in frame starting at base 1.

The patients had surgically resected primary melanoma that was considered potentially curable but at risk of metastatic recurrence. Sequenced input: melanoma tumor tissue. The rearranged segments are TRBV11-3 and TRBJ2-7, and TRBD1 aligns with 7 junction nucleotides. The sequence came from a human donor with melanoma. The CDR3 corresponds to CASSPGQRSSYEQYF. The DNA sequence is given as TGTGCCAGCAGCCCGGGACAGCGATCCTCCTACGAGCAGTACTTC. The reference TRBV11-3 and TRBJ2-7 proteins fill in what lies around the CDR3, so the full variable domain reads EAGVVQSPRYKIIEKKQPVAFWCNPISGHNTLYWYLQNLGQGPELLIRYENEEAVDDSQLPKDRFSAERLKGVDSTLKIQPAELGDSAVYLCASSPGQRSSYEQYFGPGTRLTVT.